Shown below are 27 T cell receptor beta chains from a single sample sequenced in a study of cytomegalovirus exposure and HLA in healthy donors. This PCR relied on a set of 60 Vbeta primers and 13 Jbeta primers. Libraries were prepared by immunoSEQ multiplex PCR; TCRdb keeps only in-frame clonotypes and omits some of them. The sample contains 150,000 to 200,000 clones, around 79% of which appear only once. The sample consisted of PBMCs. The source of these receptors is a female donor in good health and CMV-seronegative.

The chain links TRBV18 to TRBJ2-7; TRBD1 might be the D (6 bases). The CDR3 has 13 amino acids. V gave up 1 base and J gave up 5 bases, with 9 bases separating them. From germline, CDR1 is KGHSH and CDR2 LQKENI. Here the CDR3 reads CASSPLQGNEQYF. Written as DNA, the CDR3 is TGTGCCAGCTCACCACTACAGGGTAACGAGCAGTACTTC.

This chain connects TRBV7-3 to TRBJ2-2; TRBD1 matches at 9 bases. V shed 4 bases and J 12 bases; nucleotides not matched to a gene: 3. The CDR3 consists of 12 residues. The V gene's germline CDR1 is SGHTA and CDR2 FQGTGA. CDR3 in DNA: TGTGCCAGCAGCTCCGGACAGGGGAAGCTGTTTTTT. It encodes CASSSGQGKLFF.

The gene calls are TRBV2 and TRBJ2-6, with D uncertain. Trimming removed 4 bases at V and 0 bases at J, with 4 bases between. This CDR3 contains 14 residues. Germline lookup yields CDR1 SNHLY and CDR2 FYNNEI. The DNA of the CDR3 is TGTGCCAGCAGTGCCGGCTCTGGGGCCAACGTCCTGACTTTC. Amino acid sequence: CASSAGSGANVLTF. The complete variable domain, with remaining parts taken from reference TRBV2 and TRBJ2-6, reads EPEVTQTPSHQVTQMGQEVILRCVPISNHLYFYWYRQILGQKVEFLVSFYNNEISEKSEIFDDQFSVERPDGSNFTLKIRSTKLEDSAMYFCASSAGSGANVLTFGAGSRLTVL.

The V call is TRBV25-1, the J call TRBJ2-7, with TRBD2 as a possible D gene (5 bases). V was clipped by 3 bases and J by 2 bases, with 17 bases between them. Germline V gives CDR1 MGHDK, CDR2 SYGVNS. The CDR3 spans 16 residues. Written as DNA, the CDR3 is TGTGCCAGCAGTGAGTCCGCCCCGGGAAGGGCCTACGAGCAGTACTTC. Protein sequence: CASSESAPGRAYEQYF.

The gene calls are TRBV6-5 and TRBJ1-5; 10 positions agree with TRBD1. With V trimmed by 6 bases and J by 6 bases, 8 bases remained unmatched. The CDR3 sequence is 15 residues long. Per germline, CDR1 MNHEY and CDR2 SVGAGI. CDR3 region: CASSQGTGESQPQHF. CDR3 DNA sequence: TGTGCCAGCAGCCAAGGGACAGGGGAGAGTCAGCCCCAGCATTTT.

This clone was found once. The chain has TRBV4-3 and TRBJ2-5; D is ambiguous. The CDR3 runs to 13 residues. Germline CDR1 is LGHNA and CDR2 is YSLEER. Trimming took 2 bases from V and 0 from J, leaving 4 bases between them. CDR3 sequence reads: CASSQLYQETQYF. In DNA, the CDR3 is TGCGCCAGCAGCCAACTGTACCAAGAGACCCAGTACTTC.

The chain couples TRBV2 to TRBJ2-7; 10 nucleotides align to TRBD2. CDR1 and CDR2 from the germline V gene are SNHLY and FYNNEI. The trim removed 6 bases at V and 6 bases at J, leaving 8 bases unmatched. This CDR3 has 14 amino acids. The CDR3 DNA is TGTGCCAGCAGCTGGCTAGCGGGAGCTATCGAGCAGTACTTC. Protein: CASSWLAGAIEQYF.

The chain links TRBV4-3 to TRBJ2-5; D perhaps matches TRBD1 (5 bases). Near its end, the DNA agrees better with TRBJ2-7, so the J call may be wrong. The germline CDR1 and CDR2 sequences are LGHNA and YSLEER. This CDR3 is 17 amino acids long. The CDR3, as DNA: TGCGCCAGCAGCTCTCGAAGAGCCGGACAAAACCCCTACGAGCAGTACTTC. Protein: CASSSRRAGQNPYEQYF.

The chain joins TRBV9 to TRBJ2-3; 7 bases agree with TRBD2. The CDR3 loop spans 15 amino acids. CDR1 and CDR2 from the germline V gene are SGDLS and YYNGEE. V lost 0 bases to trimming and J lost 9 bases; unmatched junction nucleotides: 10. The CDR3 is CASSVARAGGGTQYF. The CDR3, as DNA: TGTGCCAGCAGCGTAGCTAGGGCCGGGGGAGGGACGCAGTATTTT.

The V and J genes are TRBV7-9 and TRBJ1-6, with TRBD1 matching over 8 bases. This CDR3 is built from 17 residues. J was trimmed by 6 bases and V by 5 bases; bases with no gene match: 12. Germline V gene data show CDR1 as SEHNR and CDR2 as FQNEAQ (reference sequence). The CDR3 coding sequence is TGTGCCAGCAGCCCTCGAGGACAGGGTAAACGTAATTCACCCCTCCACTTT. As protein: CASSPRGQGKRNSPLHF.

This sequence joins TRBV30 and TRBJ2-7, with 8 nucleotides matching TRBD2. The germline CDR1 and CDR2 sequences are GTSNPN and SVGIG (reference sequence). The CDR3 is 14 amino acids. The V and J ends lost 0 bases and 3 bases, in that order; junction bases with no gene match: 4. The CDR3 coding sequence is TGTGCCTGGAGTGTATCCAGCGGGGGCTACGAGCAGTACTTC. It codes for CAWSVSSGGYEQYF.

The table lists this clone with a count of one. The chain has TRBV6-1 and TRBJ2-5, with 10 bases matching TRBD2. The DNA matches TRBJ2-7 better at its end, which makes the J call doubtful. Looked up from germline, CDR1 is MNHNS and CDR2 is SASEGT. The CDR3 spans 16 residues. The DNA of the CDR3 is TGTGCCAGCAGTGCCGGACTAGCGGAAAGCTCCTACGAGCAGTACTTC. This codes for CASSAGLAESSYEQYF.

The chain carries TRBV19 and TRBJ1-4, with D hard to call. V was shortened by 5 bases and J by 4 bases, with 11 bases between the two germline ends. Germline V CDR1 and CDR2: LNHDA, SQIVND (reference sequence). This CDR3 contains 14 residues. CDR3 nucleotide sequence: TGTGCCAGTAGTCTGTCCGGACTTAATGAAAAACTGTTTTTT. Translating it yields CASSLSGLNEKLFF.

With regard to this clone: Other DNA sequences in this specimen translate into the identical CDR3. The chain links TRBV6-6 to TRBJ2-2; TRBD1 is a possible D gene (7 bases). Germline CDR1 MNHNY, CDR2 SVGAGI (reference sequence). V lost 2 bases and J lost 4, with 14 bases in between. The CDR3 runs to 16 residues. The CDR3 sequence is CASSYVEGAPTGELFF. The CDR3, as DNA: TGTGCCAGCAGTTACGTGGAGGGGGCGCCCACCGGGGAGCTGTTTTTT.

The chain couples TRBV30 to TRBJ2-2; the D is unclear. With 5 bases removed from V and 5 bases from J, the gap between germline ends came to 9 bases. The germline V gene encodes CDR1 GTSNPN and CDR2 SVGIG (reference sequence). This CDR3 has 12 amino acids. CDR3: CAWGSQTGELFF. The CDR3 DNA follows: TGTGCCTGGGGTTCACAGACCGGGGAGCTGTTTTTT.

The chain recombines TRBV7-2 with TRBJ1-1; 8 nucleotides agree with TRBD1. The CDR3 totals 14 residues. V lost 5 bases to trimming and J lost 4 bases; unmatched junction nucleotides: 6. The germline CDR1 and CDR2 sequences are SGHTA and FQGNSA. Written as DNA, the CDR3 is TGTGCCAGCAGCCAGGGGGCGGTGAGCACTGAAGCTTTCTTT. The encoded protein is CASSQGAVSTEAFF.

The chain employs TRBV2 and TRBJ1-1; 8 bases agree with TRBD1. The germline gives CDR1 SNHLY, CDR2 FYNNEI. The J segment lost 1 base and the V segment lost 6 bases, leaving 10 bases of the junction unmatched. This CDR3 spans 16 amino acids. This CDR3 reads CASRANPGGRNTEAFF. CDR3 nucleotide sequence: TGTGCCAGCAGAGCTAATCCAGGGGGCCGGAACACTGAAGCTTTCTTT.

Turning to this clone: A read error may be the cause here, since a much bigger clone is one base away. Different DNA sequences within this sample yield the same CDR3. The gene calls are TRBV5-4 and TRBJ2-1; 7 bases are a match to TRBD2. The CDR3 sequence is 14 residues long. Looked up from germline, CDR1 is SGHNT and CDR2 is YYREEE (reference sequence). CDR3 DNA sequence: TGTGCCAGCAGCCCGGGGCAGCGGGGCAATGAACAGTTCTTC. As protein: CASSPGQRGNEQFF.

Written as DNA, the CDR3 is TGCAGTGCCAGGGGATACACTGAAGCTTTCTTT. This translates into CSARGYTEAFF. V gene TRBV20-1 combines with J gene TRBJ1-1; D may be TRBD1 (6 bases). Germline lookup yields CDR1 DFQATT and CDR2 SNEGSKA (reference sequence). Deletions cut 6 bases from V and 3 bases from J, with 8 bases between. The CDR3 runs to 11 residues.

V gene TRBV7-3 combines with J gene TRBJ2-2; D remains ambiguous. Trimming took 3 bases from V and 6 from J, leaving 5 bases between them. This CDR3 has 12 residues. Germline V gene sequence: CDR1 SGHTA, CDR2 FQGTGA. The CDR3, as DNA: TGTGCCAGCAGCTTGGGCCCCGGGGAGCTGTTTTTT. Amino acid sequence: CASSLGPGELFF.

The rearrangement links TRBV7-9 to TRBJ1-3; TRBD1 matches at 8 bases. Germline V gene data show CDR1 as SEHNR and CDR2 as FQNEAQ (reference sequence). The CDR3 consists of 15 residues. Trimming at V came to 1 base and at J to 5 bases, leaving 4 bases not matched to a gene. The CDR3 loop reads CASSLEDRARNTIYF. DNA for the CDR3: TGTGCCAGCAGCTTAGAGGACAGGGCCAGAAACACCATATATTTT.

This clone has a handful of counts. The chain uses TRBV29-1 and TRBJ2-5; TRBD2 might be the D (6 bases). Per germline, CDR1 SQVTM and CDR2 ANQGSEA. V was clipped by 3 bases and J by 10 bases, with 21 bases between them. CDR3 size: 14 residues. CDR3 region: CSVEETYYLGGQYF. CDR3 DNA: TGCAGCGTTGAGGAAACCTACTACCTCGGGGGCCAGTACTTC.

The chain employs TRBV7-2 and TRBJ1-4, with 7 bases identical to TRBD1. Trimming at V came to 4 bases and at J to 7 bases, leaving 3 bases not matched to a gene. The CDR3 has 13 amino acids. Germline V gene data show CDR1 as SGHTA and CDR2 as FQGNSA. CDR3 region: CASSSDRAEKLFF. The CDR3 DNA sequence: TGTGCCAGCAGCTCCGACAGGGCTGAAAAACTGTTTTTT.

This chain uses TRBV5-1 with TRBJ2-5; possibly TRBD1 for D (6 bases). Germline V gene data show CDR1 as SGHRS and CDR2 as YFSETQ. Deletions cut 1 base from V and 4 bases from J, with 11 bases between. CDR3 length equals 14 residues. The CDR3 is CASSLSQGSETQYF. The DNA of the CDR3 is TGCGCCAGCAGCTTGAGTCAGGGGTCAGAGACCCAGTACTTC. The full variable domain, in which reference TRBV5-1 and TRBJ2-5 provide the parts outside the CDR3, is KAGVTQTPRYLIKTRGQQVTLSCSPISGHRSVSWYQQTPGQGLQFLFEYFSETQRNKGNFPGRFSGRQFSNSRSEMNVSTLELGDSALYLCASSLSQGSETQYFGPGTRLLVL.

V usage is TRBV28 and J usage is TRBJ2-2; D is unclear. Germline CDR1 reads MDHEN; CDR2 reads SYDVKM. Trimming stripped 3 bases from V and 5 bases from J, with 10 bases between. This CDR3 has 14 residues. CDR3 amino acids: CASSLGPSTGELFF. The CDR3 DNA sequence: TGTGCCAGCAGTTTGGGCCCTTCAACCGGGGAGCTGTTTTTT.

This clone was observed many times. The V call is TRBV28, the J call TRBJ1-5; 11 bases align to TRBD1. The trim removed 3 bases at V and 6 bases at J, leaving 7 bases unmatched. This CDR3 spans 16 amino acids. Germline V lookup: CDR1 MDHEN, CDR2 SYDVKM. The CDR3 spells CASSLSGQGAPQPQHF. CDR3 coding DNA: TGTGCCAGCAGTTTGTCCGGACAGGGGGCCCCTCAGCCCCAGCATTTT.

The V call is TRBV2, the J call TRBJ2-2; tentatively, D is TRBD2 (6 bases). Between the trimmed V and J ends, which lost 3 bases and 1 base, there was a span of 9 bases. CDR1 is SNHLY, CDR2 FYNNEI, per germline. This CDR3 spans 15 amino acids. The CDR3: CASSELALNTGELFF. Written as DNA, the CDR3 is TGTGCCAGCAGTGAGCTAGCGCTGAACACCGGGGAGCTGTTTTTT.